This T cell receptor beta chain derives from a study of tumor-infiltrating lymphocytes in glioblastoma multiforme. Of note for this clonotype: Its specificity is not known.

Multiple V-beta primers and a C-beta primer amplified TCRB from RNA. TCRB cDNA was made from approximately 0.5 ug total RNA. TCRdb recomputed calls from the multiplex PCR reads with MiXCR, one row per CDR3 protein. The sample has about 15,000 distinct CDR3 sequences, 65% to 85% seen once. V lost 3 bases and J lost 4, with 5 bases in between. Germline CDR1 reads SGHNT; CDR2 reads YYREEE (reference sequence). The CDR3 is 12 residues long. Broader study findings: Unequal TCR RNA per T cell might skew measured clone sizes.

Sequenced material: brain tumor tissue. The receptor comes from a male donor with glioblastoma. This chain links TRBV5-4 with TRBJ2-1; no clear D. Here the CDR3 DNA reads TGTGCCAGCAGCTCAATTTACAATGAGCAGTTCTTC. Residues: CASSSIYNEQFF.